Only one count was recorded for the clone carrying this T cell receptor (beta chain). This entry comes from a study of CD8 T cells in Susac syndrome. Peripheral blood CD8+ and CD4+ T cells were profiled by TCR beta sequencing. This CDR3 comprises 17 residues. Germline V lookup: CDR1 KGHSH, CDR2 LQKENI. Trimming removed 0 bases from V and 8 bases from J; junction bases left unmatched: 12. When the RNA was reverse transcribed, random hexamers were used with an input of about 0.45 to 1 ug. The amplification used immunoSEQ multiplex PCR on TCR beta CDR3; it spanned 54 Vbeta and 13 Jbeta. MiXCR was run by TCRdb on the immunoSEQ multiplex PCR reads, yielding one entry per CDR3 protein. The sample has over 100,000 distinct CDR3 sequences, around 90% seen once.

The rearrangement links TRBV18 to TRBJ2-1; 8 nucleotides match TRBD2. The sequence came from a human donor in good health. The source material was CD4+ T cells from PBMCs. The CDR3 region has the DNA TGTGCCAGCTCACCACCGGGCCGGGAGGGACGGGGAGATGAGCAGTTCTTC. Translating gives CASSPPGREGRGDEQFF.